What follows are 14 T cell receptor beta chains derived from one specimen sequenced in a study of T cells in Graves' hyperthyroidism and ophthalmopathy. From RNA transcripts, TCR beta CDR3 regions were amplified. Initially, a first-round RT-PCR of the TCR CDR3 employed the HTBI primer set. TCRdb used MiXCR to reprocess the multiplex PCR reads, holding one entry per CDR3 protein. The sample yields about 360,000 distinct CDR3 sequences, 13% seen once. Specimen: blood. These receptors came from a woman aged 18-29 years with Graves' hyperthyroidism.

This clonotype was recorded at least ten times. V usage is TRBV20-1 and J usage is TRBJ1-1; D not certain. Germline lookup yields CDR1 DFQATT and CDR2 SNEGSKA (reference sequence). Between the trimmed V and J ends, which lost 6 bases and 0 bases, there was a span of 8 bases. This CDR3 is 12 amino acids long. The CDR3 DNA reads as TGCAGTGCCCATGACATGAACACTGAAGCTTTCTTT. It translates to CSAHDMNTEAFF.

This clonotype came up many times. This rearrangement joins TRBV15 to TRBJ1-2; the D gene is possibly TRBD1 (5 bases). The CDR3 spans 16 residues. Germline V gives CDR1 LNHNV, CDR2 YYDKDF (reference sequence). V lost 0 bases to trimming and J lost 5 bases, with 16 bases between them. The CDR3 DNA is TGTGCCACCAGCAGAGACCGCGGACAAGGACCATATGGCTACACCTTC. It yields the protein CATSRDRGQGPYGYTF.

In its sample, this clonotype was seen many times. The rearrangement joins TRBV10-2 to TRBJ1-4, with 7 bases aligning to TRBD1. J gave up 8 bases and V 0 bases, and 6 bases lay outside the gene matches. The CDR3 has 15 residues. Germline V lookup: CDR1 WSHSY, CDR2 SAAADI. CDR3 DNA sequence: TGCGCCAGCAGTGAGTCGGGGACAGTACGCGAAAAACTGTTTTTT. Protein sequence: CASSESGTVREKLFF.

This clonotype was seen repeatedly, ten times or more. The CDR3 sequence: CASSLGRGPLPEETQYF. The CDR3 nucleotides read TGCGCCAGCAGCTTGGGCAGGGGACCTCTTCCCGAAGAGACCCAGTACTTC. The chain links TRBV5-1 to TRBJ2-5; the D gene is possibly TRBD1 (6 bases). V was cut by 0 bases and J by 3 bases, with 18 bases left in between. The CDR3 is made up of 17 amino acids. Germline CDR1 and CDR2: SGHRS and YFSETQ.

This clonotype was detected ten times or more. V is TRBV20-1 and J is TRBJ2-5; 8 bases fit TRBD1. The CDR3 sequence is 13 residues long. V trimming: 1 base; J trimming: 5 bases; junction bases outside the gene matches: 3. CDR1 and CDR2 (germline): DFQATT, SNEGSKA (reference sequence). This CDR3 reads CSARGQGYETQYF. The CDR3 DNA follows: TGCAGTGCTAGAGGACAGGGGTACGAGACCCAGTACTTC.

The chain carries TRBV20-1 and TRBJ2-1; TRBD2 matches at 10 bases. Germline V gene sequence: CDR1 DFQATT, CDR2 SNEGSKA (reference sequence). CDR3 size: 11 residues. After removal of 8 bases from V and 5 bases from J, the junction contained 0 bases not matched to a gene. The CDR3 nucleotides read TGCAGTAGCGGGGGGGACAATGAGCAGTTCTTC. It is translated as CSSGGDNEQFF.

This clonotype appeared once. The chain employs TRBV18 and TRBJ1-4; perhaps TRBD1 as D (5 bases). Trimming removed 3 bases from V and 8 bases from J, with 10 bases in between. Germline loops: CDR1 KGHSH, CDR2 LQKENI. The CDR3 extends over 13 amino acids. The CDR3 loop is CASSPAGREKLFF. Here the CDR3 DNA reads TGTGCCAGCTCACCTGCAGGGCGAGAAAAACTGTTTTTT.

The chain is built from TRBV10-3 and TRBJ1-4, with 10 bases that match TRBD1. The CDR3 extends over 12 amino acids. Trimming at V came to 8 bases and at J to 8 bases, leaving 2 bases not matched to a gene. CDR1 and CDR2 (germline): ENHRY, SYGVKD. The CDR3 protein is CAIRDRGEKLFF. Here the CDR3 DNA reads TGTGCCATCCGGGACAGGGGAGAAAAACTGTTTTTT.

This clonotype was counted at least ten times. This chain joins TRBV20-1 and TRBJ1-5; a weak D match, TRBD1 (6 bases). CDR1 is DFQATT, CDR2 SNEGSKA, per germline (reference sequence). The CDR3 has 14 residues. The V end was cut by 5 bases, the J end by 3 bases, with 14 bases between. The CDR3 loop reads CSAAVDRVNQPQHF. The CDR3 region has the DNA TGCAGTGCTGCCGTGGACAGAGTCAATCAGCCCCAGCATTTT.

V and J are TRBV4-1 and TRBJ1-4; tentatively, D is TRBD1 (5 bases). V was clipped by 3 bases and J by 4 bases, with 15 bases between them. The V gene's germline CDR1 is MGHRA and CDR2 YSYEKL. The CDR3 length is 16 residues. The CDR3 loop is CASSQSGTEINEKLFF. The CDR3 DNA is TGCGCCAGCAGCCAGAGCGGGACCGAGATTAATGAAAAACTGTTTTTT.

This clonotype came up many times. This chain connects TRBV7-9 to TRBJ1-1; D unresolved. V was clipped by 6 bases and J by 3 bases, with 11 bases between them. The V gene's germline CDR1 is SEHNR and CDR2 FQNEAQ (reference sequence). CDR3 length equals 13 residues. The CDR3 bases are TGTGCCAGCAGGGAGGGTGGGGACACTGAAGCTTTCTTT. Translated, it gives CASREGGDTEAFF.

There are many counts of this clonotype. The rearrangement uses TRBV9 and TRBJ1-2; D is undetermined. In germline, CDR1 is SGDLS, CDR2 YYNGEE. Trimming took 1 base from V and 5 from J, leaving 15 bases between them. This CDR3 contains 15 residues. The CDR3 bases are TGTGCCAGCAGCGTAACGCCGGATGGGGAATATGGCTACACCTTC. This encodes CASSVTPDGEYGYTF.

This clonotype was observed at least ten times. V usage is TRBV20-1 and J usage is TRBJ2-7, with TRBD1 matching over 11 bases. Germline V gives CDR1 DFQATT, CDR2 SNEGSKA (reference sequence). With V trimmed by 0 bases and J by 3 bases, 4 bases remained unmatched. The CDR3 extends over 15 amino acids. CDR3 sequence reads: CSARDRDRGDYEQYF. Here the CDR3 DNA reads TGCAGTGCTAGAGATCGGGACAGGGGGGACTACGAGCAGTACTTC.

Worth noting for this clonotype: Germline is not matched at one junction end, which may reflect a read error. V is TRBV27 and J is TRBJ2-7; no clear D gene. Germline V gene sequence: CDR1 MNHEY, CDR2 SMNVEV (reference sequence). This CDR3 comprises 11 residues. CDR3 amino acids: CACRISYEQYF. The CDR3 bases are TGTGCCTGCAGGATCTCCTACGAGCAGTACTTC.